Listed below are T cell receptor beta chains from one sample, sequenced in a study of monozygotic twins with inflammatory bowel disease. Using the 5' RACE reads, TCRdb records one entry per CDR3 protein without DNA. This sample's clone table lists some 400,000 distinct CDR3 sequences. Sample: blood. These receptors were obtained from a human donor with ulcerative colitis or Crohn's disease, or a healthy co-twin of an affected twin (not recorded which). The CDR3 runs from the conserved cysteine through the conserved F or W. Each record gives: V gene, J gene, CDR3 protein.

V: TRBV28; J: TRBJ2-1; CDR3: CASHPPGQGYNEQFF
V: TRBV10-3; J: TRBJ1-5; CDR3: CAIRDRPGQPQHF
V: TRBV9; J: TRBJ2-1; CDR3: CASSVELEAYNEQFF
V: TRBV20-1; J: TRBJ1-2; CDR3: CSARQDPDGYTF
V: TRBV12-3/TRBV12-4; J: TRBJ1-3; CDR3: CASSFVTGGNNTIYF
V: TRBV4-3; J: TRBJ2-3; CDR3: CASSPTSWGADTQYF
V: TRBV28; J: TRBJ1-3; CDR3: CASTGDISGNTIYF
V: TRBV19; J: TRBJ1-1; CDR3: CASSFGRGSEAFF
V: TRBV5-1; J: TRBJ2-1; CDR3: CASSSGGIYNEQFF
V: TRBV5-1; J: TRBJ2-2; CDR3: CASSDEWTPRTGELFF
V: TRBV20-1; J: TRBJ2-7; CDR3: CSARTDSRVYEQYF
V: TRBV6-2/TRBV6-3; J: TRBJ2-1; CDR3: CASSPGGALEQFF
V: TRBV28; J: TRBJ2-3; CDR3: CASSFLRDSGTDTQYF
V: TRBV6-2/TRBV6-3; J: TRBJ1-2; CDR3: CASSYYAVLGYGYTF
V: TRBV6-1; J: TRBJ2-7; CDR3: CASAGGEGYYEQYF
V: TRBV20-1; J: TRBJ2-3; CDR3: CSARPPGGADTQYF
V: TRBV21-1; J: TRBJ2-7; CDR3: CASSPPGTDRTYEQYF
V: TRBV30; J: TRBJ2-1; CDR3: CAWRSGTGEYNEQFF
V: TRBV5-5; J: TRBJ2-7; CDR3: CASKGEGRNYEQYF
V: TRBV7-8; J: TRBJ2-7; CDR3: CASSLGPGHSYEQYF
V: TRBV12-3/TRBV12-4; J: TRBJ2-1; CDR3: CASSWTTGTLTGNEQFF